Presented here are 3 T cell receptor beta chains from one specimen sequenced in a study of T cells in Graves' hyperthyroidism and ophthalmopathy. The investigators amplified TCR beta CDR3 regions from RNA transcripts. First-round RT-PCR targeting the TCR CDR3 was performed with the HTBI primer set. Using its own MiXCR run on the multiplex PCR reads, TCRdb lists one record per CDR3 protein. The data hold roughly 510,000 distinct CDR3 sequences, with less than 25% observed a single time. The source material was blood. Receptors originate from a man younger than 35 with Graves' hyperthyroidism.

This chain connects TRBV28 to TRBJ1-2; possibly TRBD1 for D (5 bases). V lost 2 bases to trimming and J lost 8 bases, with 24 bases between them. Germline V gives CDR1 MDHEN, CDR2 SYDVKM. This CDR3 is 17 amino acids long. CDR3 sequence reads: CASSLRRTHQGLRGYTF. CDR3 nucleotides: TGTGCCAGCAGTTTACGCCGCACGCATCAGGGACTTAGGGGCTACACCTTC.

This clonotype was recorded at least ten times. The chain is built from TRBV2 and TRBJ2-7, with no clear D. The length of the CDR3 is 12 residues. The V end was cut by 1 base, the J end by 1 base, with 2 bases between. CDR1 is SNHLY, CDR2 FYNNEI, per germline. CDR3 region: CASSEESYEQYF. The CDR3 coding sequence is TGTGCCAGCAGTGAAGAGTCCTACGAGCAGTACTTC.

In this sample, this clonotype turned up many times. This sequence joins TRBV6-1 and TRBJ2-4; D remains ambiguous. The ends were cut back, 7 bases at V and 11 bases at J, with 9 bases in the middle. Germline CDR1 reads MNHNS; CDR2 reads SASEGT. The CDR3 is made up of 10 amino acids. The DNA for the CDR3 is TGTGCCAGCAATCCTGCCGTTCAGTACTTC. Residues: CASNPAVQYF.